A selection of T cell receptor beta chains follows, all from one sample in a study of T-cell memory formation after mild COVID-19. TCRdb passed the 5' RACE reads through MiXCR, listing each CDR3 protein once. The sample lists fewer than 250,000 distinct CDR3 sequences, approximately 20% occurring once. The source material was PBMCs or a T cell subset sorted from them (not recorded which). The receptors originated from an adult woman who had mild COVID-19 (a few samples of this study predate the infection). Cell type and time point are not known. Each CDR3 is given with its conserved first and last residue.

CDR3aa: CASRRQRGPKETQYF
v_gene: TRBV7-6
len: 15
j_gene: TRBJ2-5

CDR3aa: CASRLSGGFTDTQYF
v_gene: TRBV4-2
len: 15
j_gene: TRBJ2-3

CDR3aa: CASEPNRQFLRYGYTF
v_gene: TRBV6-4
len: 16
j_gene: TRBJ1-2

CDR3aa: CASSISTGLNQPQHF
v_gene: TRBV19
len: 15
j_gene: TRBJ1-5

CDR3aa: CSASQRTSGTDTQYF
v_gene: TRBV20-1
len: 15
j_gene: TRBJ2-3

CDR3aa: CASSFEGRGDTQYF
v_gene: TRBV7-9
len: 14
j_gene: TRBJ2-3

CDR3aa: CASSLLGQGARGYTF
v_gene: TRBV12-3/TRBV12-4
len: 15
j_gene: TRBJ1-2

CDR3aa: CATSESRGSETQYF
v_gene: TRBV24-1
len: 14
j_gene: TRBJ2-5

CDR3aa: CASSFRDSLTDTQYF
v_gene: TRBV5-1
len: 15
j_gene: TRBJ2-3

CDR3aa: CASTSGESSYEQYF
v_gene: TRBV5-1
len: 14
j_gene: TRBJ2-7

CDR3aa: CASRQTLSGGFNYGYTF
v_gene: TRBV19
len: 17
j_gene: TRBJ1-2

CDR3aa: CASSYSGTSGKETQYF
v_gene: TRBV6-5
len: 16
j_gene: TRBJ2-5

CDR3aa: CASRNEGLSGYTF
v_gene: TRBV6-1
len: 13
j_gene: TRBJ1-2